Listed here are 20 T cell receptor beta chains from one sample, sequenced in a study of early T cells in non-severe SARS-CoV-2 infection (dated by TCRdb to the early 2020s). Libraries were built with 5' RACE. Data came from a NextSeq 500. TCRdb itself trimmed the public reads at Q25 with fastp, ran MiXCR and retained productive beta chains. Rows matching on CDR3 protein sequence are summarized as one entry with the most common DNA and genes. Present in this sample are almost 85,000 distinct CDR3 sequences, about an eighth of which were seen just once. The top ten constitute less than 3% of the sample. Sequencing was done on a sample of whole blood. The receptors stem from an adult who was a healthcare worker with PCR-confirmed SARS-CoV-2 infection or an uninfected control (not recorded which).

This clonotype was counted at least ten times. The CDR3: CASSLGERGYGYTF. Written as DNA, the CDR3 is TGTGCCAGCAGCTTGGGGGAGAGGGGCTATGGCTACACCTTC. The rearrangement links TRBV5-5 to TRBJ1-2, with TRBD1 as a possible D gene (5 bases). This CDR3 is 14 amino acids long. Germline CDR1 SGHKS, CDR2 YYEKEE (reference sequence). The germline V and J ends were trimmed by 0 bases and 4 bases, with 10 bases remaining between them.

The chain is built from TRBV11-3 and TRBJ2-3; unclear D gene. Trimming removed 2 bases at V and 6 bases at J, with 12 bases between. Germline CDR1 reads SGHNT; CDR2 reads YENEEA. CDR3 length: 14 residues. CDR3 sequence: CASSLYAGPDTQYF. The CDR3 DNA reads as TGTGCCAGCAGCTTATATGCCGGGCCCGATACGCAGTATTTT.

This clonotype has a handful of counts. The gene calls are TRBV3-1 and TRBJ2-7; a possible D gene is TRBD1 (5 bases). The length of the CDR3 is 14 residues. Deletions cut 0 bases from V and 2 bases from J, with 8 bases between. Germline lookup yields CDR1 LGHDT and CDR2 YNNKEL (reference sequence). The CDR3 is CASSQDRQPYEQYF. The CDR3 nucleotides read TGTGCCAGCAGCCAAGATAGACAGCCCTACGAGCAGTACTTC.

This clonotype was counted only a few times. V usage is TRBV14 and J usage is TRBJ2-3; 12 bases map to TRBD2. Germline CDR1 reads SGHDN; CDR2 reads FVKESK. Losses at the gene ends were 5 bases for V and 4 bases for J; bases not matched to a gene: 13. The CDR3 is made up of 18 amino acids. CDR3 protein: CASSYLAGGLIRADTQYF. The CDR3 coding sequence is TGTGCCAGCAGCTATCTAGCGGGAGGGCTTATTCGAGCAGATACGCAGTATTTT.

This clonotype was detected ten times or more. A junction end diverges from the germline sequence, so it may reflect a read error. The V call is TRBV7-7, the J call TRBJ2-3; D is unclear. The CDR3 consists of 13 residues. Germline assignment: CDR1 SSHAT and CDR2 FNYEAQ (reference sequence). The DNA of the CDR3 is TGTGCTAGCAGCTTAAGCCCCCCGGATACGCAGTATTTT. Residues: CASSLSPPDTQYF. The whole variable domain, remainder taken from reference TRBV7-7 and TRBJ2-3, is GAGVSQSPRYKVTKRGQDVTLRCDPISSHATLYWYQQALGQGPEFLTYFNYEAQPDKSGLPSDRFSAERPEGSISTLTIQRTEQRDSAMYRCASSLSPPDTQYFGPGTRLTVL.

This clonotype was detected many times. DNA of the CDR3: TGTGCCAGCAGAGGGCATATAAACACCATATATTTT. It codes for CASRGHINTIYF. This chain connects TRBV7-8 to TRBJ1-3; D gene unclear. The germline CDR1 and CDR2 sequences are SGHVS and FQNEAQ. The CDR3 covers 12 residues. With 6 bases removed from V and 6 bases from J, the gap between germline ends came to 9 bases.

This sequence joins TRBV12-3 or TRBV12-4 and TRBJ2-1; the D is unclear. Trimming stripped 1 base from V and 1 base from J, with 14 bases between. This CDR3 contains 17 residues. The CDR3 reads CASSLGGSKRSYNEQFF. DNA of the CDR3: TGTGCCAGCAGTTTAGGGGGTAGCAAAAGATCCTACAATGAGCAGTTCTTC.

This clonotype was counted at least ten times. CDR3 in DNA: TGTGCCAGCAGTCCGCCGACTAGCGGGCGAGATACGCAGTATTTT. Protein product: CASSPPTSGRDTQYF. This chain links TRBV12-3 or TRBV12-4 with TRBJ2-3; 10 bases match TRBD2. V dropped 5 bases and J dropped 5; count of bases not matched to a gene: 7. The CDR3 has 15 residues.

This clonotype has a count of ten or more. The chain employs TRBV11-3 and TRBJ2-1; D might be TRBD1 (6 bases). Trimming removed 1 base from V and 2 bases from J, with 18 bases in between. The germline CDR1 and CDR2 sequences are SGHNT and YENEEA. The CDR3 sequence is 18 residues long. This chain's CDR3 is CASSLGTGTLRTYNEQFF. The CDR3 DNA reads as TGTGCCAGCAGCTTAGGTACAGGGACACTGCGGACCTACAATGAGCAGTTCTTC.

This clonotype was recorded at least ten times. The chain is built from TRBV5-1 and TRBJ1-1; a possible D gene is TRBD1 (6 bases). This CDR3 spans 15 amino acids. Germline V gene data show CDR1 as SGHRS and CDR2 as YFSETQ. The V end was cut by 0 bases, the J end by 1 base, with 10 bases between. The CDR3, as DNA: TGCGCCAGCAGCTTGGATGGGGGGCCGAACACTGAAGCTTTCTTT. Translating gives CASSLDGGPNTEAFF.

The chain recombines TRBV20-1 with TRBJ2-1; the match to TRBD2 covers 8 bases. After removal of 5 bases from V and 7 bases from J, the junction contained 10 bases not matched to a gene. There are 14 residues in the CDR3. The germline gives CDR1 DFQATT, CDR2 SNEGSKA (reference sequence). The DNA for the CDR3 is TGCAGTGCTCGTTCCGGGAGGGCCGGGAATGAGCAGTTCTTC. This gives the protein CSARSGRAGNEQFF.

Regarding this clonotype: This may be a read error: a much more frequent sequence differs by one nucleotide. The chain joins TRBV6-1 to TRBJ1-5, with D unclear. V shed 6 bases and J shed 7 bases, with 16 bases lying between them. Germline CDR1 and CDR2: MNHNS and SASEGT. This CDR3 has 14 amino acids. The CDR3 DNA sequence: TGTGCCAGCAGGACTATCCATGGCCGACAGCCCCAGCATTTT. Residues: CASRTIHGRQPQHF.

As concerns this clonotype: This may stem from a read error, because a much larger clone lies one nucleotide away. V is TRBV13 and J is TRBJ2-1, with a weak D call TRBD2 (5 bases). Germline V gene lookup returns CDR1 PRHDT and CDR2 FYEKMQ (reference sequence). The CDR3 is 15 amino acids. V lost 3 bases and J 5 bases, leaving 14 bases between the germline ends. CDR3 coding DNA: TGTGCCAGCAGCTTCCCTCCCACTAGTGACAATGAGCAGTTCTTC. It translates to CASSFPPTSDNEQFF.

In this sample, this clonotype turned up a few times. This chain links TRBV28 with TRBJ1-1, with D unclear. This CDR3 has 11 amino acids. Germline V lookup: CDR1 MDHEN, CDR2 SYDVKM. V was cut by 2 bases and J by 8 bases, with 6 bases left in between. The CDR3 DNA reads as TGTGCCAGCAGTTTAAATAGAGAAGCTTTCTTT. Residues: CASSLNREAFF.

This clonotype was counted many times. In DNA form, the CDR3 reads TGTGCCAGCAGCCCTCACACGAATTCACCCCTCCACTTT. It is translated as CASSPHTNSPLHF. The chain recombines TRBV11-1 with TRBJ1-6; D unresolved. Deletions cut 5 bases from V and 7 bases from J, with 9 bases between. Looked up from germline, CDR1 is SGHAT and CDR2 is FQDESV (reference sequence). CDR3 size: 13 residues.

The rearrangement links TRBV4-2 to TRBJ2-5; 10 nucleotides line up with TRBD1. CDR1 and CDR2 from the germline V gene are LGHNA and YNFKEQ. There are 16 residues in the CDR3. The junction had 6 bases not matched to a gene; V was cut back by 1 base and J by 4 bases. CDR3 DNA: TGTGCCAGCAGCCAAGCCCCGGGACAGGGGCGAGAGACCCAGTACTTC. This gives the protein CASSQAPGQGRETQYF.

Ten or more counts support this clonotype. V and J are TRBV19 and TRBJ2-1; TRBD2 aligns across 8 bases. The V and J ends lost 2 bases and 1 base, in that order; junction bases with no gene match: 10. The CDR3 covers 18 residues. Germline V CDR1 and CDR2: LNHDA, SQIVND (reference sequence). CDR3 residues: CASSITGLAIGSYNEQFF. The CDR3 DNA is TGTGCCAGTAGTATAACCGGACTAGCAATCGGGTCCTACAATGAGCAGTTCTTC.

V and J are TRBV6-6 and TRBJ2-6; D is perhaps TRBD1 or TRBD2 (5 bases each). Germline CDR1 is MNHNY and CDR2 is SVGAGI (reference sequence). The CDR3 consists of 14 residues. Between the trimmed V and J ends, which lost 8 bases and 0 bases, there was a span of 8 bases. The CDR3 spells CASFGTSGANVLTF. The CDR3 DNA reads TGTGCCAGCTTTGGGACCTCTGGGGCCAACGTCCTGACTTTC.

This clonotype was seen ten or more times. The chain combines TRBV18 with TRBJ1-1; D unclear. Germline assignment: CDR1 KGHSH and CDR2 LQKENI. There are 15 residues in the CDR3. Trimming removed 0 bases from V and 1 base from J, with 9 bases in between. CDR3 sequence reads: CASSPPAPANTEAFF. In DNA, the CDR3 is TGTGCCAGCTCACCACCAGCTCCGGCGAACACTGAAGCTTTCTTT.

This clonotype was seen many times. The J gene is TRBJ1-5, the V gene TRBV5-1, with 7 bases matching TRBD1. Germline-derived CDR1 and CDR2 are SGHRS and YFSETQ. This CDR3 contains 13 residues. V gave up 3 bases and J gave up 4 bases; unmatched junction bases: 1. The CDR3 is CASSWDSNQPQHF. CDR3 nucleotide sequence: TGCGCCAGCAGCTGGGACAGTAATCAGCCCCAGCATTTT.